This is a list of T cell receptor beta chains from one sample in a study of blood T cell repertoires in COVID-19. The method was immunoSEQ multiplex PCR; TCRdb's version includes in-frame clones alone and lacks a portion of them. The sample gives about 120,000 clones, 79% of which show up once; roughly 4.3% is in the top ten. Source material: peripheral blood. The receptors shown here come from an elderly woman with acute or convalescent COVID-19. CDR3s include the opening cysteine and the closing phenylalanine or tryptophan. Fields, in order: CDR3 DNA, CDR3 protein, CDR3 length, V gene, D gene, J gene, clone size. D genes are given only for firm matches. For some rows the clone size is stated as once, few or many, or as a class when expanded; others skip it.

TGCGCCAGCAGTCAATCCTGGCAGGGTTCGGAAAAACTGTTTTTT	CASSQSWQGSEKLFF	15	TRBV23-1	NA	TRBJ1-4	NA
TGTGCCAGCAGTGAACAGGGGATAATGTCGGCTTTCTTT	CASSEQGIMSAFF	13	TRBV2	NA	TRBJ1-1	once
TGTGCCAGCAGTTACCCTCGACGGAGTAATGAAAAACTGTTTTTT	CASSYPRRSNEKLFF	15	TRBV6-6	NA	TRBJ1-4	NA
TGTGCCTGGAGTACACAGGCTGCCCAAGCAAAACTGTTTTTT	CAWSTQAAQAKLFF	14	TRBV30	NA	TRBJ1-4	few
TGCAGCGTTGCCACAATACTAGCGGGGGGACCTAGCACAGATACGCAGTATTTT	CSVATILAGGPSTDTQYF	18	TRBV29-1	TRBD2	TRBJ2-3	NA
TGCAGCCCTGCTGGAACCCGACTAGCGGTTGGGCATGAGCAGTTCTTC	CSPAGTRLAVGHEQFF	16	TRBV29-1	TRBD2	TRBJ2-1	NA
TGTGCCAGCAGTGAGTCCCAGACAAGATATGGCTACACCTTC	CASSESQTRYGYTF	14	TRBV6-1	NA	TRBJ1-2	NA
TGTGCCTGGAGTGTACGCGGCCTCCAAGAGACCCAGTACTTC	CAWSVRGLQETQYF	14	TRBV30	NA	TRBJ2-5	NA
TGCGCCAGCAGCTTGGATAACAGTAGGATTTGGGGCTACACCTTC	CASSLDNSRIWGYTF	15	TRBV5-1	NA	TRBJ1-2	NA
TGTGCCAGCTCAGAGGGACAGCAAAATGAAGCTTTCTTT	CASSEGQQNEAFF	13	TRBV18	TRBD1	TRBJ1-1	once
TGCGCCAGCGCAAGTGCATGGGAGGCCGGGCCCCAGCATTTT	CASASAWEAGPQHF	14	TRBV4-1	NA	TRBJ1-5	once
TGTGCCAGCAGTTTAAGTCGGAGCTCCTACAATGAGCAGTTCTTC	CASSLSRSSYNEQFF	15	TRBV27	NA	TRBJ2-1	NA
TGTGCCAGCAGCGCAACTAGCGAATGGACCGGGGAGCTGTTTTTT	CASSATSEWTGELFF	15	TRBV9	TRBD2	TRBJ2-2	NA
TGTGCCAGCGCACGCGGGGTTAGCACAGATACGCAGTATTTT	CASARGVSTDTQYF	14	TRBV6-5	NA	TRBJ2-3	NA
TGTGCCAGCAGCTTAGTCCGGGTCGCCACCGGGGAGCTGTTTTTT	CASSLVRVATGELFF	15	TRBV7-8	NA	TRBJ2-2	few
TGTGCCTGGACGGTCGAGGCTAACTATGGCTACACCTTC	CAWTVEANYGYTF	13	TRBV30	NA	TRBJ1-2	once
TGTGCCACCAGCAGGGTGACAGGGGAAGCTTTCTTT	CATSRVTGEAFF	12	TRBV15	TRBD1	TRBJ1-1	NA
TGTGCCAGCAGTCACCCCCTTGGGGGGGCATTCACTGAAGCTTTCTTT	CASSHPLGGAFTEAFF	16	TRBV6-6	NA	TRBJ1-1	NA
TGTGCCAGCAGCTTTGGACAGAGCAACACTGAAGCTTTCTTT	CASSFGQSNTEAFF	14	TRBV11-1	NA	TRBJ1-1	NA
TGTGCCAGCAGTTACCAGGGGCGCACTGGAAACACCATATATTTT	CASSYQGRTGNTIYF	15	TRBV6-5	NA	TRBJ1-3	NA
TGCGCCAGCAGCCCAGGGGACAAAATGAGGGATGGCTACACCTTC	CASSPGDKMRDGYTF	15	TRBV4-3	NA	TRBJ1-2	NA
TGTGCCAGCAGCTTTAATAATCAGCCCCAGCATTTT	CASSFNNQPQHF	12	TRBV7-2	NA	TRBJ1-5	NA
TGTGCCAGCAGTTTAAAGAGCGGGTACCGAAATGAGCAGTTCTTC	CASSLKSGYRNEQFF	15	TRBV28	NA	TRBJ2-1	NA
TGTGCCAGCAGTTATGAGGCTGAAGCTTTCTTT	CASSYEAEAFF	11	TRBV6-5	NA	TRBJ1-1	NA
TGTGCCAGTAGTAGTACACAGGGCTACGAGCAGTACTTC	CASSSTQGYEQYF	13	TRBV19	NA	TRBJ2-7	NA
TGTGCCAGCAGCTTAAGATTTGGGCCAGGTGTGTTTTTT	CASSLRFGPGVFF	13	TRBV7-8	NA	TRBJ2-2	NA
TGTGCCAGCAGTGGTTTTTCTAGCGGGACCGACCGATCCTACAATGAGCAGTTCTTC	CASSGFSSGTDRSYNEQFF	19	TRBV2	TRBD2	TRBJ2-1	NA
TGCAGCGTTCTTTGGACAGGGAGCGGCTACACCTTC	CSVLWTGSGYTF	12	TRBV29-1	TRBD1	TRBJ1-2	NA
TGTGCCAGCAGCCAATTATCGGAAGGGGGGGATGGCTACACCTTC	CASSQLSEGGDGYTF	15	TRBV3-1/TRBV3-2	NA	TRBJ1-2	NA